The 9 T cell receptor beta chains reported below all come from one sample, sequenced in a study of OX40 agonist ivuxolimab in advanced cancers. This table comes from immunoSEQ multiplex PCR, and its TCRdb copy is limited to in-frame clones, with some not included. The data contain over 150,000 clones, roughly 94% of them singletons. The sequenced sample was CD4+ or CD8+ T cells sorted from blood, obtained in a trial of the OX40 agonist ivuxolimab. All receptors come from an adult with an advanced solid tumor such as melanoma, head and neck, liver or kidney cancer.

This rearrangement joins TRBV5-1 to TRBJ2-5, with D perhaps TRBD2 (5 bases). The V and J ends lost 5 bases and 3 bases respectively, with 17 bases between them. CDR3 length: 15 amino acids. Per the germline V gene, CDR1 is SGHRS and CDR2 is YFSETQ. The CDR3 nucleotides read TGCGCCAGCAGGCCCTTCGGGGTTTACGAAGAGACCCAGTACTTC. Translating it yields CASRPFGVYEETQYF. The whole variable domain, filled in from reference TRBV5-1 and TRBJ2-5, reads KAGVTQTPRYLIKTRGQQVTLSCSPISGHRSVSWYQQTPGQGLQFLFEYFSETQRNKGNFPGRFSGRQFSNSRSEMNVSTLELGDSALYLCASRPFGVYEETQYFGPGTRLLVL.

The chain combines TRBV18 with TRBJ2-6; D gene ambiguous. The V gene's germline CDR1 is KGHSH and CDR2 LQKENI. The CDR3 runs 15 residues. V was cut by 6 bases and J by 0 bases, with 9 bases left in between. CDR3 amino acids: CASSPTTSGANVLTF. CDR3 in DNA: TGTGCCAGCTCGCCCACCACCTCTGGGGCCAACGTCCTGACTTTC.

The gene calls are TRBV5-1 and TRBJ2-1; TRBD1 agrees at 12 bases. This CDR3 spans 15 amino acids. After removal of 7 bases from V and 8 bases from J, the junction contained 10 bases not matched to a gene. Germline V gene lookup returns CDR1 SGHRS and CDR2 YFSETQ. The CDR3 nucleotides are TGCGCCAGCCACAACCCGGGACAGGGGGCCTATGAGCAGTTCTTC. Protein: CASHNPGQGAYEQFF. The complete variable domain, with remaining parts taken from reference TRBV5-1 and TRBJ2-1, reads KAGVTQTPRYLIKTRGQQVTLSCSPISGHRSVSWYQQTPGQGLQFLFEYFSETQRNKGNFPGRFSGRQFSNSRSEMNVSTLELGDSALYLCASHNPGQGAYEQFFGPGTRLTVL.

This clone was picked up one time. The rearrangement joins TRBV9 to TRBJ2-4; 10 nucleotides match TRBD1. In germline, CDR1 is SGDLS, CDR2 YYNGEE. J gave up 7 bases and V 3 bases, and 7 bases lay outside the gene matches. This CDR3 has 15 residues. DNA of the CDR3: TGTGCCAGCAGCGCCGGGACAGGGGATTGGAACATTCAGTACTTC. Its translation is CASSAGTGDWNIQYF. Combining the CDR3 with reference TRBV9 and TRBJ2-4 gives the whole variable domain DSGVTQTPKHLITATGQRVTLRCSPRSGDLSVYWYQQSLDQGLQFLIQYYNGEERAKGNILERFSAQQFPDLHSELNLSSLELGDSALYFCASSAGTGDWNIQYFGAGTRLSVL.

The gene calls are TRBV10-1 and TRBJ1-1; no firm D call. The V end lost 6 bases, the J end lost 4 bases, and 15 bases lay between the germline ends. Germline V gene sequence: CDR1 WNHNN, CDR2 SYGVQD (reference sequence). The CDR3 spans 14 residues. The CDR3 spells CASSEGSMATEAFF. The CDR3 nucleotides read TGCGCCAGCAGCGAAGGATCCATGGCCACTGAAGCTTTCTTT.

The rearrangement links TRBV5-6 to TRBJ2-3; 10 bases map to TRBD1. The V and J ends lost 4 bases and 5 bases, in that order; junction bases with no gene match: 4. The CDR3 totals 14 residues. The V gene's germline CDR1 is SGHDT and CDR2 YYEEEE. The CDR3 DNA reads as TGTGCCAGCAGCCCGCGGACAGGGGGAGATACGCAGTATTTT. Its translation is CASSPRTGGDTQYF.

CDR3 residues: CASSLPGQGFLTF. The CDR3 nucleotides read TGTGCCAGCAGCTTACCGGGACAGGGATTCCTCACCTTC. The genes are TRBV7-3 and TRBJ1-2; the match to TRBD1 covers 9 bases. The CDR3 contains 13 residues. The germline CDR1 and CDR2 sequences are SGHTA and FQGTGA. The J segment lost 13 bases and the V segment lost 2 bases, leaving 8 bases of the junction unmatched.

The rearrangement links TRBV19 to TRBJ2-7, with 10 nucleotides matching TRBD1. Germline V lookup: CDR1 LNHDA, CDR2 SQIVND (reference sequence). V gave up 4 bases and J gave up 3 bases; unmatched junction bases: 6. CDR3 length equals 15 residues. The CDR3 region is CASSRDRGVSYEQYF. The CDR3, as DNA: TGTGCCAGTAGTAGGGACAGGGGCGTAAGCTACGAGCAGTACTTC.

V usage is TRBV11-2 and J usage is TRBJ2-3, with D possibly being TRBD2 (6 bases). Trimming stripped 1 base from V and 4 bases from J, with 9 bases between. The CDR3 length is 14 residues. Germline V gene lookup returns CDR1 SGHAT and CDR2 FQNNGV. CDR3 sequence: CASSLAGSADTQYF. The CDR3 DNA is TGTGCCAGCAGCTTAGCCGGGAGTGCAGATACGCAGTATTTT. Combining the CDR3 with reference TRBV11-2 and TRBJ2-3 gives the whole variable domain EAGVAQSPRYKIIEKRQSVAFWCNPISGHATLYWYQQILGQGPKLLIQFQNNGVVDDSQLPKDRFSAERLKGVDSTLKIQPAKLEDSAVYLCASSLAGSADTQYFGPGTRLTVL.